The present TCR beta chain was sequenced within a study of technical replicates of blood from several donors. Assay: immunoSEQ multiplex PCR; the TCRdb copy retains only in-frame clones and omits some. Here the sample spans about 100,000 clones, more than 85% being singletons. Germline-derived CDR1 and CDR2 are WNHNN and SYGVQD (reference sequence). Trimming took off 9 bases at V and 8 bases at J, with 16 bases between the two ends. The CDR3 has 13 residues. The receptor's source is a human donor in good health. This rearrangement joins TRBV10-1 to TRBJ1-4; D gene uncertain. The sample consisted of T cells isolated from PBMCs. CDR3 protein: CARGLDRREKLFF. CDR3 DNA sequence: TGCGCCAGGGGTCTGGATAGGAGGGAAAAACTGTTTTTT.